A selection of T cell receptor beta chains follows, all from one sample in a study of blood T cell repertoires in COVID-19. Sequenced by immunoSEQ multiplex PCR; TCRdb stores in-frame clones only, minus some. The sample carries 250,000 or so clones, 84% recorded once. Specimen: peripheral blood. Receptors originate from a man between 60 and 75 years old with acute or convalescent COVID-19. The CDR3 runs from the conserved cysteine through the conserved F or W. The D gene is left open where the match is weak. Clone size is not always given. Where it is, it says once, few, many or a class for expanded clones.

clone_size | j_call | v_call | d_call | cdr3_nt | cdr3_aa
many | TRBJ1-1 | TRBV15 | NA | TGTGCCACCAGCAGAGGGGGAGGAATGAACACTGAAGCTTTCTTT | CATSRGGGMNTEAFF
NA | TRBJ2-3 | TRBV11-2 | TRBD2 | TGTGCCAGCAGCTTGCGGGGGGTGTTAGATACGCAGTATTTT | CASSLRGVLDTQYF
once | TRBJ2-1 | TRBV6-2/TRBV6-3 | TRBD2 | TGTGCCAGCAGTTCCCTCCTAGCGGGAGTATATGGTGAGCAGTTCTTC | CASSSLLAGVYGEQFF
NA | TRBJ2-1 | TRBV19 | TRBD1 | TGTGCCAGTAGTATCCGGGACAGGGTCCACAATGAGCAGTTCTTC | CASSIRDRVHNEQFF
few | TRBJ2-7 | TRBV4-2 | TRBD2 | TGTGCCAGCAGCCAAGAGGCGGGAGGCCTTGGGTACGAGCAGTACTTC | CASSQEAGGLGYEQYF
NA | TRBJ1-4 | TRBV7-3 | TRBD1 | TGTGCCAGCAGTCCAGGGGGAACTAATGAAAAACTGTTTTTT | CASSPGGTNEKLFF
once | TRBJ2-1 | TRBV4-2 | TRBD2 | TGTGCCAGCAGCCCCCGGGACTACTCCTACAATGAGCAGTTCTTC | CASSPRDYSYNEQFF
once | TRBJ1-4 | TRBV6-6 | NA | TGTGCCAGCACGCTGAGGGAGCAACTGAATTATGAAAAACTGTTTTTT | CASTLREQLNYEKLFF
NA | TRBJ2-1 | TRBV27 | TRBD2 | TGTGCCAGCAGCGGACTAGCGGGGACCTACAATGAGCAGTTCTTC | CASSGLAGTYNEQFF
NA | TRBJ2-7 | TRBV13 | TRBD2 | TGTGCCAGCAGCCCAGGACTAGCGGTGACCTACGAGCAGTACTTC | CASSPGLAVTYEQYF
NA | TRBJ2-7 | TRBV6-2/TRBV6-3 | TRBD1 | TGTGCCAGCAGTTATGGGCCAGGGGGATACTACGAGCAGTACTTC | CASSYGPGGYYEQYF
few | TRBJ1-5 | TRBV6-6 | TRBD1 | TGTGCCAGCAGCCCCCCGTGGGGGGACAGGGACTCATATAGCAATCAGCCCCAGCATTTT | CASSPPWGDRDSYSNQPQHF
NA | TRBJ2-1 | TRBV7-9 | NA | TGTGCCAGCAGCTCCTCGGGTAGCGGCCCCTACAATGAGCAGTTCTTC | CASSSSGSGPYNEQFF
NA | TRBJ2-5 | TRBV10-3 | TRBD1 | TGTGCCATCAGTGATGACAGGGGGCGCGGGGAGACCCAGTACTTC | CAISDDRGRGETQYF
NA | TRBJ2-1 | TRBV5-6 | NA | TGTGCCAGCAGCTTGGCAGCGTCGGGACACTACAATGAGCAGTTCTTC | CASSLAASGHYNEQFF
NA | TRBJ2-3 | TRBV27 | NA | TGTGCCAGCAGTTCCCCCCATAACCCCACAGGGACAGATACGCAGTATTTT | CASSSPHNPTGTDTQYF
NA | TRBJ2-7 | TRBV6-4 | TRBD2 | TGTGCCAGCAGTCGGACTAGCGGGAGTATACACGAGCAGTACTTC | CASSRTSGSIHEQYF
NA | TRBJ2-1 | TRBV25-1 | TRBD1 | TGTGCCAGCAGTAAGCCCGGGACAGGGCCCTACAATGAGCAGTTCTTC | CASSKPGTGPYNEQFF
NA | TRBJ1-1 | TRBV30 | NA | TGTGCCTGGAGTACAGGGATTTCGACTGAAGCTTTCTTT | CAWSTGISTEAFF